This T cell receptor (beta chain) was documented in a study of T cells after posttransplantation cyclophosphamide. Study-wide results and caveats: Recipient CMV seropositivity and CMV reactivation strongly tracked TRB clonality.

Germline CDR1 is MNHEY and CDR2 is SMNVEV (reference sequence). V lost 4 bases and J 5 bases, leaving 11 bases between the germline ends. The CDR3 consists of 14 residues. This clone was found a few times. Its antigen is as yet unknown. Measured with immunoSEQ multiplex PCR; TCRdb has only the in-frame clones, and not every one. This sample comprises around 39,000 clones, none seen once only. What was sequenced was PBMCs. This sequence joins TRBV27 and TRBJ1-4; D may be TRBD1 (5 bases). The TCR sequence derives from a girl aged 10-17 years in good health, CMV-negative, and a related stem cell transplant donor. The CDR3 nucleotides read TGTGCCAGCAGTTGGACACCCAAGAATGAAAAACTGTTTTTT. This codes for CASSWTPKNEKLFF.